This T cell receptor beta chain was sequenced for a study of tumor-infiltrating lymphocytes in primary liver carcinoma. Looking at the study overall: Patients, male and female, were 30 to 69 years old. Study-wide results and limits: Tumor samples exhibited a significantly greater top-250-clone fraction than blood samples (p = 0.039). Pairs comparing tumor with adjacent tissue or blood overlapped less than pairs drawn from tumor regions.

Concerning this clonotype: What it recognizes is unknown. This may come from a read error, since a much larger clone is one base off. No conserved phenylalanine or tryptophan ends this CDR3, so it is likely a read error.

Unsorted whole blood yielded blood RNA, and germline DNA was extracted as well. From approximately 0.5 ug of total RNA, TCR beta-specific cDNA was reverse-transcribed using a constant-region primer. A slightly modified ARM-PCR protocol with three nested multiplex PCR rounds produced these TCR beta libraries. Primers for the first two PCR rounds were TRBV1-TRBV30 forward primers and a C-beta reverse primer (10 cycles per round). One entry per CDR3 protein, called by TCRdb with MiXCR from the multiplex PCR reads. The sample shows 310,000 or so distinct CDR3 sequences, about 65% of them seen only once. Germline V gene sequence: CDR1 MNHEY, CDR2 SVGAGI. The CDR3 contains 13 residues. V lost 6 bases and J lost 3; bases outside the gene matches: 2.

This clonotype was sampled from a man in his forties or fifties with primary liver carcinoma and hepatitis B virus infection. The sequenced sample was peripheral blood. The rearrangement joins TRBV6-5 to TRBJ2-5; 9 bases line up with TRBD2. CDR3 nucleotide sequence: TGTGCCAGCAGCCGACTAGCGGAAGAGACCCAGTACCTC. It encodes CASSRLAEETQYL.